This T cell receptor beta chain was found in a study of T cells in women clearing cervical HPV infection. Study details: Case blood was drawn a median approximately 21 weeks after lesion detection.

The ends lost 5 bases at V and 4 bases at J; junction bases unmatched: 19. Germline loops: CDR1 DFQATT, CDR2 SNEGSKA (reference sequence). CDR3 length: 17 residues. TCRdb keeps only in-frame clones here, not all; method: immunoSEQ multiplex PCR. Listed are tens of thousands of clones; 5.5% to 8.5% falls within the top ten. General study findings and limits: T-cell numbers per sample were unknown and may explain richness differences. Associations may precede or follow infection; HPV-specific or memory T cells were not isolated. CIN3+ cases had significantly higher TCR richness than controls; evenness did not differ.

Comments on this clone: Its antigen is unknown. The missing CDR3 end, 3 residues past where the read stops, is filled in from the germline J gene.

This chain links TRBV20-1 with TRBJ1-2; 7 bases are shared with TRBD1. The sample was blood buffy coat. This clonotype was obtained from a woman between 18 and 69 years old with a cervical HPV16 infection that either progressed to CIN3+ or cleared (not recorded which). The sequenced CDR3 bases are TGCAGTGCTTTCTCGTCCCCCCGACAGGGCCTCATCTATGGC. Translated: CSAFSSPRQGLIYG. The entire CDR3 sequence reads CSAFSSPRQGLIYGYTF.